The 16 T cell receptor beta chains in this list originate from one sample, sequenced in a study of T cell repertoires in cytomegalovirus infection. Using its own MiXCR run on the reads, TCRdb lists one record per CDR3 protein. The table shows roughly 990,000 distinct CDR3 sequences, with around 30% occurring only once. For these TCRs, the target antigens are not known. The specimen comprised cultured CD8+ T cells from PBMCs, sampled from culture after CMV antigen stimulation. Every receptor here comes from a human donor in good health (CMV status not recorded). Some clones in this sample may be carry-over from other donors' samples.

This clonotype showed up many times. The rearrangement joins TRBV7-9 to TRBJ2-7; D not certain. CDR1 is SEHNR and CDR2 is FQNEAQ in the germline V gene (reference sequence). This CDR3 contains 14 residues. The V end lost 3 bases, the J end lost 4 bases, and 13 bases lay between the germline ends. CDR3 DNA sequence: TGTGCCAGCAGCTTTAAAAACTTTCCTTACGAGCAGTACTTC. It yields the protein CASSFKNFPYEQYF.

The table lists this clonotype with a few counts. The V gene is TRBV7-6, the J gene TRBJ2-1; possible D gene TRBD2, 6 bases. V was shortened by 5 bases and J by 5 bases, with 22 bases between the two germline ends. The CDR3 consists of 17 residues. Germline V lookup: CDR1 SGHVS, CDR2 FNYEAQ. Written as DNA, the CDR3 is TGTGCCAGCAGCCTCCTAGGGCGGGGCCCAGTAAACAATGAGCAGTTCTTC. This translates into CASSLLGRGPVNNEQFF.

This clonotype was counted ten times or more. Germline and junction disagree at one end, which may indicate a read error. J is TRBJ2-7 and V is TRBV7-6; 8 nucleotides line up with TRBD1. The germline gives CDR1 SGHVS, CDR2 FNYEAQ. The CDR3 loop spans 13 amino acids. CDR3 region: CASSLGQGNEQYF. DNA for the CDR3: TGTGCTAGCAGCCTCGGACAGGGTAACGAGCAGTACTTC.

This clonotype has only one observation. This may arise from a read error, as a much more abundant clone is one base away. This chain connects TRBV11-2 to TRBJ2-3, with 13 bases lining up with TRBD2. Germline V gene lookup returns CDR1 SGHAT and CDR2 FQNNGV. The CDR3 covers 17 residues. The CDR3 DNA follows: TGTGTCAGCAAACTAGCGGGGGGGCCGTTCATGGGAGATACGCAGTATTTT. Protein: CVSKLAGGPFMGDTQYF.

This clonotype occurred many times. The rearrangement links TRBV6-5 to TRBJ2-2; tentatively, D is TRBD2 (6 bases). In germline, CDR1 is MNHEY, CDR2 SVGAGI. The CDR3 has 15 amino acids. V lost 2 bases to trimming and J lost 2 bases, with 9 bases between them. CDR3 nucleotides: TGTGCCAGCAGTTACGGGACTCCTAACACCGGGGAGCTGTTTTTT. Translation gives CASSYGTPNTGELFF.

The chain couples TRBV28 to TRBJ2-3; 9 bases are a match to TRBD2. Germline V gene data show CDR1 as MDHEN and CDR2 as SYDVKM. There are 15 residues in the CDR3. After removal of 7 bases from V and 0 bases from J, the junction contained 5 bases not matched to a gene. CDR3 sequence reads: CASNPLAGSTDTQYF. CDR3 nucleotide sequence: TGTGCCAGCAACCCACTAGCGGGTAGCACAGATACGCAGTATTTT.

This chain joins TRBV7-6 and TRBJ2-1; perhaps TRBD2 as D (6 bases). The ends were cut back, 1 base at V and 2 bases at J, with 15 bases in the middle. The V gene's germline CDR1 is SGHVS and CDR2 FNYEAQ. The CDR3 length is 17 residues. CDR3 coding DNA: TGTGCCAGCAGCTTAGAGGACCAGGGACTCACCTACAATGAGCAGTTCTTC. Translating gives CASSLEDQGLTYNEQFF.

The chain links TRBV6-6 to TRBJ1-1; unclear D gene. CDR3 length: 16 residues. The germline V gene encodes CDR1 MNHNY and CDR2 SVGAGI (reference sequence). V lost 7 bases and J 3 bases, leaving 21 bases between the germline ends. CDR3 bases: TGTGCCAGCACTAGAACGGTTGGGTCTGAAGACACTGAAGCTTTCTTT. Protein: CASTRTVGSEDTEAFF.

This clonotype appeared a few times. The chain couples TRBV6-6 to TRBJ2-5, with D perhaps TRBD2 (6 bases). This CDR3 comprises 14 residues. Trimming cost V 6 bases and J 2 bases, with 13 bases left between them. The germline gives CDR1 MNHNY, CDR2 SVGAGI (reference sequence). The CDR3 loop is CASRPLDYQETQYF. CDR3 DNA: TGTGCCAGCAGACCCTTGGACTATCAAGAGACCCAGTACTTC.

This clonotype was observed many times. The J gene is TRBJ2-5, the V gene TRBV7-9; possible D gene TRBD1, 6 bases. Trimming left V 1 base short and J 5 bases short, with 23 bases between. The CDR3 is made up of 18 amino acids. Germline values: CDR1 SEHNR, CDR2 FQNEAQ (reference sequence). The DNA of the CDR3 is TGTGCCAGCAGCTTAGGAGGGGACATCACCCAAAACAAGGAGACCCAGTACTTC. It yields the protein CASSLGGDITQNKETQYF.

At least ten counts were recorded for this clonotype. The V gene is TRBV7-3, the J gene TRBJ2-1; 7 bases line up with TRBD1. Germline CDR1 SGHTA, CDR2 FQGTGA. The CDR3 is made up of 17 amino acids. Trimming took 1 base from V and 1 from J; bases not matched to a gene: 7. For the CDR3, the DNA is TGTGCCAGCAGCTTAAAAATAACAGGGGAATCCTACAATGAGCAGTTCTTC. This translates into CASSLKITGESYNEQFF.

This clonotype was observed many times. V gene TRBV12-3 or TRBV12-4 combines with J gene TRBJ1-1; the D is unclear. V lost 2 bases to trimming and J lost 1 base, with 8 bases between them. There are 14 residues in the CDR3. The CDR3 nucleotides read TGTGCCAGCAGTTTATCCATATCGAACACTGAAGCTTTCTTT. Its protein product is CASSLSISNTEAFF.

CDR3 residues: CASSQVDSHTGELFF. The CDR3 DNA sequence: TGCGCCAGCAGCCAGGTAGACAGTCACACCGGGGAGCTGTTTTTT. The rearrangement links TRBV4-1 to TRBJ2-2; a weak D match, TRBD1 (5 bases). Germline V gene sequence: CDR1 MGHRA, CDR2 YSYEKL. V lost 3 bases, J lost 3 bases, and 11 bases lay in between. This CDR3 has 15 residues.

The chain couples TRBV9 to TRBJ1-1, with D perhaps matching TRBD1 (5 bases). There are 15 residues in the CDR3. Germline CDR1 reads SGDLS; CDR2 reads YYNGEE. V gave up 3 bases and J gave up 5 bases, with 17 bases separating them. The CDR3 bases are TGTGCCAGCAGCGCCTTCGTGGGGAAGGGGACTGAAGCTTTCTTT. Translated, it gives CASSAFVGKGTEAFF.

The J gene is TRBJ2-2, the V gene TRBV20-1, with 9 bases fitting TRBD1. J gave up 7 bases and V 6 bases, and 6 bases lay outside the gene matches. Germline values: CDR1 DFQATT, CDR2 SNEGSKA (reference sequence). This CDR3 contains 13 residues. CDR3 DNA sequence: TGCAGTGCCCGGGACAGGGCAGACGGGGAGCTGTTTTTT. Protein: CSARDRADGELFF.

The chain couples TRBV7-6 to TRBJ2-1; unclear D gene. Germline CDR1 is SGHVS and CDR2 is FNYEAQ. Trimming stripped 7 bases from V and 13 bases from J, with 5 bases between. The CDR3 spans 8 residues. CDR3: CASTSQFF. DNA of the CDR3: TGTGCCAGCACCTCCCAGTTCTTC.